This is a list of T cell receptor beta chains from one sample in a study of shared clonotypes between healthy human individuals. Assay: immunoSEQ multiplex PCR; the TCRdb copy retains only in-frame clones and omits some. The sample yields 1.6 million or so clones, approximately 98.5% seen once. Source material: naive CD4+ T cells sorted from blood. The receptors were sampled from a man under 40 in good health. Each CDR3 is given with its conserved first and last residue. The D gene is left open where the match is weak. Expanded clones are given a class, and other clones once, few, many or no size at all.

v_gene,j_gene,abundance,len,d_gene,CDR3nt,CDR3aa
TRBV20-1,TRBJ1-2,.,11,.,TGCAGTGCCAGCGACGCTCCTATCTACACCTTC,CSASDAPIYTF
TRBV25-1,TRBJ2-7,.,15,TRBD2,TGTGCCAGCAGTGAATATAGCGGGCGATCCTACGAGCAGTACTTC,CASSEYSGRSYEQYF
TRBV29-1,TRBJ2-2,.,16,TRBD2,TGCAGCGGGAGGGGACTAGCGGGAGGGCGCGCCGGGGAGCTGTTTTTT,CSGRGLAGGRAGELFF
TRBV18,TRBJ2-1,.,11,.,TGTGCCAGCTCACGACAGGAGGAGCAGTTCTTC,CASSRQEEQFF
TRBV5-4,TRBJ2-3,.,15,TRBD2,TGTGCCAGCAGCCAAGCGGGAGTTTTGACAGATACGCAGTATTTT,CASSQAGVLTDTQYF
TRBV6-1,TRBJ2-7,.,13,.,TGTGCCAGCAGTAGGAGGAGCTCCTACGAGCAGTACTTC,CASSRRSSYEQYF
TRBV19,TRBJ2-7,.,16,TRBD2,TGTGCCAGTAGTTCCCCCGGGCTAGCGGGAGGTTACGAGCAGTACTTC,CASSSPGLAGGYEQYF
TRBV29-1,TRBJ2-7,.,15,TRBD2,TGCAGCGTTGAAGATGAGACTAGCGCGGCCTACGAGCAGTACTTC,CSVEDETSAAYEQYF
TRBV18,TRBJ2-3,.,18,TRBD2,TGTGCCAGCTCCCAAAGATCGGGACTAGCGGGATCCGCAGATACGCAGTATTTT,CASSQRSGLAGSADTQYF
TRBV6-4,TRBJ1-5,.,15,.,TGTGCCAGCAGTGACTCGTTTGGTTTCAATCAGCCCCAGCATTTT,CASSDSFGFNQPQHF
TRBV11-2,TRBJ2-3,.,15,.,TGTGCCAGCAGCTTAACAGACCCGAGCACAGATACGCAGTATTTT,CASSLTDPSTDTQYF
TRBV9,TRBJ1-2,.,17,TRBD1,TGTGCCAGCAGCGGTGCACCGGGACAGAGTTTTCTGTATGGCTACACCTTC,CASSGAPGQSFLYGYTF
TRBV28,TRBJ1-3,.,13,.,TGTGCCAGCAGTCGGACGAATCGAAACACCATATATTTT,CASSRTNRNTIYF
TRBV6-1,TRBJ2-7,.,14,.,TGTGCCATCCGCGAAGTAGGTAGCTCCTACGAGCAGTACTTC,CAIREVGSSYEQYF
TRBV25-1,TRBJ2-1,.,15,.,TGTGCCACCAAACCAACCGGAGTATACTACAATGAGCAGTTCTTC,CATKPTGVYYNEQFF
TRBV29-1,TRBJ2-5,.,12,.,TGCAGCGTTGAAGATCCGGGAGAGACCCAGTACTTC,CSVEDPGETQYF
TRBV7-9,TRBJ2-3,.,13,TRBD2,TGTGCCAGCAGCTTAGAAGGGCTAGCGGGCTTGTATTTT,CASSLEGLAGLYF
TRBV2,TRBJ2-3,.,14,.,TGTGCCAGCAGACAAGAATCTAGCACAGATACGCAGTATTTT,CASRQESSTDTQYF
TRBV7-2,TRBJ1-1,.,14,.,TGTGCCAGCAGCTTAAACCGGGACGACAGAGGAGCTTTCTTT,CASSLNRDDRGAFF
TRBV18,TRBJ2-1,once,19,.,TGTGCCAGCCCTAAAGAAGCGAGGCTCTACCCGAGCTCCTACAATGAGCAGTTCTTC,CASPKEARLYPSSYNEQFF
TRBV28,TRBJ2-3,.,18,.,TGTGCCAGCATGGCGGGGGTTTCGGCAGGGGGCCCCACAGATACGCAGTATTTT,CASMAGVSAGGPTDTQYF
TRBV5-1,TRBJ1-5,.,13,.,TGCGCCAGCAGCGCATCATTCAATCAGCCCCAGCATTTT,CASSASFNQPQHF
TRBV14,TRBJ2-2,.,15,.,TGTGCCAGCAGTCGAAGGACAGCAGCCACCGGGGAGCTGTTTTTT,CASSRRTAATGELFF
TRBV5-6,TRBJ1-1,.,18,TRBD1,TGTGCCAGCAGCTTCCGCTTCCCCTCGACAGGGGGGGACGCTGAAGCTTTCTTT,CASSFRFPSTGGDAEAFF
TRBV18,TRBJ2-2,.,14,TRBD1,TGTGCCAGCTCCCGACAGGGAAACACCGGGGAGCTGTTTTTT,CASSRQGNTGELFF
TRBV10-3,TRBJ2-1,.,13,TRBD2,TGTGCCACAGGACTAGCGGGAACCGATGAGCAGTTCTTC,CATGLAGTDEQFF
TRBV28,TRBJ2-2,.,15,TRBD2,TGTGCCAGCAGCATTAGCGGGAGAGGAACCGGGGAGCTGTTTTTT,CASSISGRGTGELFF
TRBV5-1,TRBJ2-1,.,16,TRBD2,TGCGCCAGCAGCTTTGGTCTAGCGGGAGGGTCGGATGAGCAGTTCTTC,CASSFGLAGGSDEQFF
TRBV2,TRBJ1-4,.,14,TRBD1,TGTGCCAGCAGCCAAGGACAGGGTAGGGAAAAACTGTTTTTT,CASSQGQGREKLFF
TRBV10-2,TRBJ2-3,.,12,.,TGCGCCAGCACGGGGGGCGCAGATACGCAGTATTTT,CASTGGADTQYF
TRBV7-2,TRBJ2-5,.,15,TRBD2,TGTGCCAGCAGCTTACGGCGGGAGGAAAGAGAGACCCAGTACTTC,CASSLRREERETQYF
TRBV11-2,TRBJ2-7,.,14,.,TGTGCCAGCAGCTTCCTGGGGATCTCCTACGAGCAGTACTTC,CASSFLGISYEQYF
TRBV6-1,TRBJ2-3,.,13,.,TGTGCCTGCGGATATGGGGACGGGGATACGCAGTATTTT,CACGYGDGDTQYF
TRBV7-9,TRBJ1-4,.,16,.,TGTGCCAGCAGCTTAGAGGACTGGAGCACCCACGGGGAACTGTTTTTT,CASSLEDWSTHGELFF
TRBV7-2,TRBJ2-5,.,14,.,TGTGCCAGCAGCCTCCGTGGGGGCGGTGAGACCCAGTACTTC,CASSLRGGGETQYF
TRBV29-1,TRBJ2-2,.,11,.,TGCAGCGTTCGGAACACCGGGGAGCTGTTTTTT,CSVRNTGELFF
TRBV18,TRBJ2-1,once,16,TRBD2,TGTGCCAGCTCACCGACGACTAGCGGAGTTCCTATTGAGCAGTTCTTC,CASSPTTSGVPIEQFF
TRBV10-3,TRBJ2-1,.,14,TRBD1,TGTGCCATCAGCCCAGGGGGTTCAAGGGATGAGCAGTTCTTC,CAISPGGSRDEQFF
TRBV7-2,TRBJ2-7,.,15,TRBD1,TGTGCCAGCAGTTCTTTAGGGGGCCTCTCCTACGAGCAGTACTTC,CASSSLGGLSYEQYF
TRBV27,TRBJ2-3,.,18,TRBD2,TGTGCCAGCAGGGGACTAGCGGGACCCCCCGTCAGCACAGATACGCAGTATTTT,CASRGLAGPPVSTDTQYF
TRBV28,TRBJ2-7,.,13,.,TGTGCCAGCAATCGTGGGAGGACCTACGAGCAGTACTTC,CASNRGRTYEQYF
TRBV7-9,TRBJ1-1,.,15,.,TGTGCCAGCAGCTTAGCGGCACAGCGCGACACTGAAGCTTTCTTT,CASSLAAQRDTEAFF
TRBV29-1,TRBJ2-7,.,13,.,TGCAGCGACGTTACAGTCCCCTCCTACGAGCAGTACTTC,CSDVTVPSYEQYF
TRBV7-8,TRBJ1-1,.,15,.,TGTGCCAGCAGCTTAGGCGGGGGCGTTCCCACTGAAGCTTTCTTT,CASSLGGGVPTEAFF
TRBV20-1,TRBJ2-4,.,10,.,TGCAGTGCGACGAGGGACATTCAGTACTTC,CSATRDIQYF
TRBV7-3,TRBJ2-1,once,15,TRBD2,TGTGCCAGCAGCTCGGGACTAGCGGATTACAATGAGCAGTTCTTC,CASSSGLADYNEQFF
TRBV7-9,TRBJ2-5,.,13,.,TGTGCCAGCAGCTTTACTAGCTGGGAGACCCAGTACTTC,CASSFTSWETQYF
TRBV5-4,TRBJ2-1,.,16,.,TGTGCCAGCAGCTTGGAAGGCGGGTGGTCCTACAATGAGCAGTTCTTC,CASSLEGGWSYNEQFF
TRBV29-1,TRBJ2-1,.,13,.,TGCAGCGTTTGGAGTAGCGCCGACAATGAGCAGTTCTTC,CSVWSSADNEQFF